The 22 T cell receptor beta chains below all came from one sample that was sequenced in a study of CD8+CD57+ T cells in acquired aplastic anemia. The study profiled TCR beta VDJ and CDR3 using genomic DNA as template. TCRdb ran MiXCR on the reads and lists one entry per CDR3 protein. Among hundreds of thousands of distinct CDR3 sequences listed, 25% to 40% were seen once. Patients who underwent sequencing had shown CD8+CD57+ cell expansion by flow cytometry. What was sequenced was sorted CD4+, CD8+, or CD8+CD57+ T cells (not recorded which) from PBMCs. Every receptor here comes from a human donor with aplastic anemia.

V and J are TRBV29-1 and TRBJ1-2; TRBD1 might be the D (6 bases). Germline-derived CDR1 and CDR2 are SQVTM and ANQGSEA. The V and J ends lost 6 bases and 2 bases respectively, with 13 bases between them. There are 13 residues in the CDR3. The CDR3 here is CSVRLQGNYGYTF. DNA for the CDR3: TGCAGCGTCCGACTACAGGGAAACTATGGCTACACCTTC.

This clonotype was seen a handful of times. The chain links TRBV5-5 to TRBJ1-3; D not certain. V was cut by 1 base and J by 0 bases, with 11 bases left in between. Looked up from germline, CDR1 is SGHKS and CDR2 is YYEKEE (reference sequence). This CDR3 has 16 residues. The CDR3 region has the DNA TGTGCCAGCAGCTTGAGTGGCTGGAACTCTGGAAACACCATATATTTT. It codes for CASSLSGWNSGNTIYF.

Notes on this clonotype: One end of the junction is discordant with germline, which a read error may explain. The chain carries TRBV10-3 and TRBJ2-7; 14 nucleotides line up with TRBD2. The CDR3 spans 16 residues. Germline V lookup: CDR1 ENHRY, CDR2 SYGVKD. The CDR3 DNA sequence: TGTGCCAGCAGTCGACCCGGGACTAGCGGGAGCGGCGAGCAGTACTTC. Translating it yields CASSRPGTSGSGEQYF.

This clonotype was seen a handful of times. The chain combines TRBV20-1 with TRBJ2-3; D is unresolved. This CDR3 is built from 15 residues. Germline CDR1 reads DFQATT; CDR2 reads SNEGSKA (reference sequence). Trimming took off 0 bases at V and 2 bases at J, with 12 bases between the two ends. CDR3 nucleotides: TGCAGTGCTAGAGATGTAAGCCTATACACAGATACGCAGTATTTT. It codes for CSARDVSLYTDTQYF.

Regarding this clonotype: A much larger clone lies one base from this, so it may be a read error. This chain uses TRBV10-3 with TRBJ2-7, with D perhaps assigned TRBD1 or TRBD2 (7 bases each). CDR1 ENHRY and CDR2 SYGVKD come from the germline V gene. This CDR3 region has 14 residues. V dropped 3 bases and J dropped 2 bases, with 11 bases sitting between them. CDR3 sequence reads: CAISEPGGAYEQYF. CDR3 in DNA: TGTGCCATCAGTGAACCAGGGGGGGCCTACGAGCAGTACTTC.

This chain links TRBV20-1 with TRBJ2-1, with D possibly TRBD2 on 6 matching bases. Per germline, CDR1 DFQATT and CDR2 SNEGSKA (reference sequence). Trimming removed 5 bases from V and 13 bases from J, with 15 bases in between. The CDR3 has 11 residues. The CDR3 bases are TGCAGTGCTTACGACCGGACTACTCAGTTCTTC. Protein: CSAYDRTTQFF.

CDR3 sequence (DNA): TGTGCCAGCAGAGATTTCGGGTCTAAGGGCAATTCACCCCTCCACTTT. Its translation is CASRDFGSKGNSPLHF. The chain carries TRBV25-1 and TRBJ1-6, with D hard to call. There are 16 residues in the CDR3. Looked up from germline, CDR1 is MGHDK and CDR2 is SYGVNS. Trimming took off 6 bases at V and 7 bases at J, with 19 bases between the two ends.

This clonotype has only a few counts. The chain joins TRBV16 to TRBJ1-1; D perhaps matches TRBD1 (5 bases). Germline CDR1 and CDR2: KGHSY and FQNENV. The CDR3 has 14 residues. Between the trimmed V and J ends, which lost 0 bases and 4 bases, there was a span of 9 bases. DNA for the CDR3: TGTGCCAGCAGCCAATCGGGGGTTAGCACTGAAGCTTTCTTT. Translation gives CASSQSGVSTEAFF.

At least ten counts were recorded for this clonotype. The chain couples TRBV12-3 or TRBV12-4 to TRBJ1-6; D might be TRBD1 (5 bases). The CDR3 extends over 14 amino acids. V shed 6 bases and J shed 10 bases, with 16 bases lying between them. CDR3: CASRPGGGYSPLHF. The CDR3 DNA is TGTGCCAGCAGACCGGGGGGTGGGTACTCACCCCTCCACTTT.

This clonotype was detected ten times or more. The V gene is TRBV9, the J gene TRBJ1-2; tentatively, D is TRBD1 (5 bases). Trimming shortened V by 0 bases and J by 3 bases, and 6 bases separated the two germline ends. The CDR3 contains 13 residues. CDR1 is SGDLS, CDR2 YYNGEE, per germline. In DNA, the CDR3 is TGTGCCAGCAGCGTAGGAGGGGACTATGGCTACACCTTC. Translating it yields CASSVGGDYGYTF.

The sample holds a few counts of this clonotype. The genes are TRBV9 and TRBJ2-1; a possible D gene is TRBD1 (5 bases). This CDR3 region has 19 residues. Germline CDR1 and CDR2: SGDLS and YYNGEE. Trimming removed 0 bases at V and 9 bases at J, with 28 bases between. CDR3 residues: CASSVGRVASGLGDSEQFF. The CDR3 nucleotides read TGTGCCAGCAGCGTAGGGCGTGTGGCTAGTGGCCTAGGGGATAGTGAGCAGTTCTTC.

This clonotype came up once. The chain uses TRBV2 and TRBJ1-1; D unclear. CDR3 size: 13 residues. Deletions cut 7 bases from V and 1 base from J, with 10 bases between. Per germline, CDR1 SNHLY and CDR2 FYNNEI. The CDR3: CASKKEGNTEAFF. As DNA, the CDR3 is TGTGCCAGCAAAAAGGAGGGGAACACTGAAGCTTTCTTT.

This clonotype has just a few counts. The chain links TRBV27 to TRBJ1-2; weak D call: TRBD1 (6 bases). The V gene lost 4 bases and the J gene lost 0 bases, with 9 bases spanning the gap. Looked up from germline, CDR1 is MNHEY and CDR2 is SMNVEV (reference sequence). The CDR3 covers 14 residues. The CDR3 sequence is CASSSDSTNYGYTF. The CDR3 coding sequence is TGTGCCAGCAGTTCGGACAGTACTAACTATGGCTACACCTTC.

Turning to this clonotype: This clone may be a read error of a much larger clone one base away. The chain uses TRBV20-1 and TRBJ2-7; D gene ambiguous. V shed 5 bases and J shed 2 bases, with 13 bases lying between them. CDR1 is DFQATT, CDR2 SNEGSKA, per germline (reference sequence). The CDR3 loop spans 13 amino acids. The CDR3 region is CSAGRAGTYEQYF. The CDR3 nucleotides read TGCAGTGCTGGAAGGGCCGGAACCTACGAGCAGTACTTC.

This clonotype was detected ten times or more. V and J are TRBV15 and TRBJ1-6; possibly TRBD1 for D (5 bases). The germline V gene has CDR1 LNHNV and CDR2 YYDKDF (reference sequence). The CDR3 runs 16 residues. V was clipped by 5 bases and J by 9 bases, with 20 bases between them. CDR3 sequence (DNA): TGTGCCACCAGCCGAAGAACCGGGGCAGGAGGTTCACCCCTCCACTTT. Encoded protein: CATSRRTGAGGSPLHF.

This clonotype is a singleton in its sample. The chain combines TRBV19 with TRBJ2-7, with TRBD1 matching over 12 bases. V shed 8 bases and J 6 bases; nucleotides not matched to a gene: 11. CDR3 size: 15 residues. The germline gives CDR1 LNHDA, CDR2 SQIVND (reference sequence). The CDR3 DNA sequence: TGTGCCAGTGATTCCGGGACAGGGGGCTACGGCGAGCAGTACTTC. It codes for CASDSGTGGYGEQYF.

CDR3 sequence (DNA): TGTGCCAGCAGCCCACGTCGAGGGGCGGTTTATTCACCCCTCCACTTT. Residues: CASSPRRGAVYSPLHF. This rearrangement joins TRBV11-1 to TRBJ1-6, with D perhaps matching TRBD1 (5 bases). The CDR3 is 16 amino acids. Per the germline V gene, CDR1 is SGHAT and CDR2 is FQDESV (reference sequence). V lost 5 bases and J lost 8, with 19 bases in between. Filled out from reference TRBV11-1 and TRBJ1-6, the complete variable domain reads EAEVAQSPRYKITEKSQAVAFWCDPISGHATLYWYRQILGQGPELLVQFQDESVVDDSQLPKDRFSAERLKGVDSTLKIQPAELGDSAMYLCASSPRRGAVYSPLHFGNGTRLTVT.

For the CDR3, the DNA is TGTGCCAGCAGCTTAGCTTTGTCTAGCGGGAACACAGATACGCAGTATTTT. Residues: CASSLALSSGNTDTQYF. This chain uses TRBV11-1 with TRBJ2-3; 9 bases line up with TRBD2. Trimming removed 0 bases from V and 2 bases from J; junction bases left unmatched: 6. This CDR3 has 17 amino acids. The V gene's germline CDR1 is SGHAT and CDR2 FQDESV (reference sequence).

CDR3 bases: TGCAGCGTTGGGCAGGGATCGGCGGACTATGGCTACACCTTC. Amino acids: CSVGQGSADYGYTF. The rearrangement uses TRBV29-1 and TRBJ1-2; D is possibly TRBD1 (5 bases). Between the trimmed V and J ends, which lost 4 bases and 3 bases, there was a span of 15 bases. The CDR3 loop spans 14 amino acids. The germline V gene encodes CDR1 SQVTM and CDR2 ANQGSEA.

On this clonotype itself: Mismatch with germline at one junction end may stem from a read error. This sequence joins TRBV5-6 and TRBJ1-2, with no clear D. Germline CDR1 and CDR2: SGHDT and YYEEEE. There are 14 residues in the CDR3. CDR3 sequence: CASSINTRNYGCTF. CDR3 DNA: TGTGCCAGCAGTATCAACACGCGTAACTATGGCTGCACCTTC.

The chain employs TRBV25-1 and TRBJ2-7, with D perhaps given as TRBD1 or TRBD2 (5 bases each). This CDR3 is built from 14 residues. Trimming pared 2 bases from V and 5 bases from J, leaving 13 bases between. The germline V gene has CDR1 MGHDK and CDR2 SYGVNS. The CDR3 loop reads CASSEEGPGHEQYF. CDR3 sequence (DNA): TGTGCCAGCAGTGAAGAAGGACCGGGGCACGAGCAGTACTTC.

The gene calls are TRBV6-1 and TRBJ2-7; 7 bases line up with TRBD1. Germline CDR1 reads MNHNS; CDR2 reads SASEGT. J lost 3 bases, V lost 3 bases, and 8 bases had no gene match. This CDR3 has 15 amino acids. In DNA, the CDR3 is TGTGCCAGCAGTGACGGGGACAGACATAACTACGAGCAGTACTTC. Translation: CASSDGDRHNYEQYF.